The sequence of this TCR beta chain was determined in a study of T cells in narcolepsy. Study as a whole: Patients with NT1 or NT2 and healthy control donors were enrolled. Study-level results: Comparing one patient's CSF and blood CD4+ clonotypes highlighted HCRT- and TRIB2-specific autoreactive clonotypes. Autoreactive clonotypes reportedly recurred in blood of same and different patients, not controls.

The CDR3 is 16 amino acids. The ends were cut back, 4 bases at V and 2 bases at J, with 17 bases in the middle. Germline values: CDR1 SGHVS, CDR2 FNYEAQ. Generated by immunoSEQ multiplex PCR, the TCRdb table keeps only in-frame clones and is missing some. Among roughly 17,000 clones listed, just under 75% were seen once. Points on this clone: No antigen is known for it.

The rearrangement uses TRBV7-6 and TRBJ2-5; tentatively, D is TRBD2 (6 bases). Sample: CD45RA- memory CD8+ T cells from PBMCs. The clonotype comes from a human donor with narcolepsy. DNA of the CDR3: TGTGCCAGCAGCTCCGGGATGGAGGGACCACAAGAGACCCAGTACTTC. This sequence encodes CASSSGMEGPQETQYF.